What follows describes a single T cell receptor beta chain. In the authors' methods: Using reference gene primer amplification, nucleated cell counts were estimated. Some clones are missing from TCRdb's copy, which holds only in-frame ones; the method was immunoSEQ multiplex PCR. V, J and clone size were drawn from that table, and D and trimming were deduced from the DNA. Of around 100,000 clones detected, roughly nine tenths appear once; the ten largest clones hold approximately 3.1%. This specimen belongs to a study of blood T cell repertoires in COVID-19. On the study more broadly: The United States, Italy and Spain supplied acute and convalescent COVID-19 samples. T cells, B-cell-depleted T cells, or PBMCs provided the cDNA or gDNA that served as material.

The germline V and J ends were trimmed by 7 bases and 5 bases, with 21 bases remaining between them. This CDR3 comprises 16 residues. The germline V gene encodes CDR1 SNHLY and CDR2 FYNNEI. The sample consisted of peripheral blood. This chain connects TRBV2 to TRBJ2-1, with a possible D match to TRBD2 (7 bases). This clonotype was obtained from a man aged 45-60 years in a cohort sampled during active COVID-19. This CDR3 is CASTSGGLGLDNEQFF. In DNA, the CDR3 is TGTGCCAGCACCTCCGGGGGGCTCGGTTTGGACAATGAGCAGTTCTTC.